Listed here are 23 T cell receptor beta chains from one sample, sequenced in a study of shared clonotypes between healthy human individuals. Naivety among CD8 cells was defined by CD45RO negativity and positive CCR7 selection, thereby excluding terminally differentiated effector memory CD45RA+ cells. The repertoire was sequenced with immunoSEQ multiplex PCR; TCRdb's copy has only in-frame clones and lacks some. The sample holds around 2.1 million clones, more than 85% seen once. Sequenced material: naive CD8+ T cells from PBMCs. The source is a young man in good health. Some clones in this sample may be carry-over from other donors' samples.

The DNA for the CDR3 is TGTGCCAGCAGCATACCCGAGGGACAGGGGGCGATCCACGAGCAGTACTTC. The encoded protein is CASSIPEGQGAIHEQYF. V and J are TRBV28 and TRBJ2-7, with 12 bases matching TRBD1. This CDR3 is 17 amino acids long. The V gene end was trimmed by 6 bases and the J gene end by 5 bases; junction bases not matched to a gene: 14. Germline V gene lookup returns CDR1 MDHEN and CDR2 SYDVKM.

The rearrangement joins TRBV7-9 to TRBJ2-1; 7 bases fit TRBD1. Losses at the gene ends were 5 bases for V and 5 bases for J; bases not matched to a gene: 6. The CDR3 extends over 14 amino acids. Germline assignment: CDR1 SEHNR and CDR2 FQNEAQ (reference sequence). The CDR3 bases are TGTGCCAGCAGCCCGCCGGACAGGAACAATGAGCAGTTCTTC. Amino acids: CASSPPDRNNEQFF.

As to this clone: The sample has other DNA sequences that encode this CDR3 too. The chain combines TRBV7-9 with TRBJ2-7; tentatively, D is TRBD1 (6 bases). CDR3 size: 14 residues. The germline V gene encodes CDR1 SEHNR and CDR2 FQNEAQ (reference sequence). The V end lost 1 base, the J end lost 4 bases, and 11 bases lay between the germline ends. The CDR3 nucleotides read TGTGCCAGCAGCTTAGTCGGCAGGGGTTACGAGCAGTACTTC. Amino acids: CASSLVGRGYEQYF.

This CDR3 is CSDLPGTEAFF. In DNA, the CDR3 is TGCAGCGACCTCCCGGGCACTGAAGCTTTCTTT. V gene TRBV29-1 combines with J gene TRBJ1-1; D unclear. Germline-derived CDR1 and CDR2 are SQVTM and ANQGSEA. The CDR3 loop spans 11 amino acids. Trimming took 7 bases from V and 4 from J, leaving 10 bases between them.

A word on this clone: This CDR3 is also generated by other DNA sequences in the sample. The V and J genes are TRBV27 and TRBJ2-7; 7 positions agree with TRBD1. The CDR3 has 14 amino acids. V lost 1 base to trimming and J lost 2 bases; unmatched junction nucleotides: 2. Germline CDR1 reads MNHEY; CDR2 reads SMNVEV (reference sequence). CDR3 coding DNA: TGTGCCAGCAGTTTATTGGACAGGCCCTACGAGCAGTACTTC. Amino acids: CASSLLDRPYEQYF.

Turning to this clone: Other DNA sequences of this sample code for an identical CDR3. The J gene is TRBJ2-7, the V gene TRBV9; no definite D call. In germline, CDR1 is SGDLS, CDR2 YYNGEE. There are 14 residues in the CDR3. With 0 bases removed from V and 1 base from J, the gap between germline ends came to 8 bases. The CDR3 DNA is TGTGCCAGCAGCGTAGGGGCGGATTCCTACGAGCAGTACTTC. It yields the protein CASSVGADSYEQYF.

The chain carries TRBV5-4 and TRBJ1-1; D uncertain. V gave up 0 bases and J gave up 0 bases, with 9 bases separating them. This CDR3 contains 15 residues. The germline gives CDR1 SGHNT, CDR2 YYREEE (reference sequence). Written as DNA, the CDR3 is TGTGCCAGCAGCTTGGTGGGAGACTTGAACACTGAAGCTTTCTTT. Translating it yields CASSLVGDLNTEAFF.

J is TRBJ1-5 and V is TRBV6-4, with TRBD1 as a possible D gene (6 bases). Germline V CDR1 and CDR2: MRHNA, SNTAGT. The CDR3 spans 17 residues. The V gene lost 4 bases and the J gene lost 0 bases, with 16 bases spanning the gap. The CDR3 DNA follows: TGTGCCAGCAGTGGTCCCCTTAGGGGACATAGCAATCAGCCCCAGCATTTT. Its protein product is CASSGPLRGHSNQPQHF.

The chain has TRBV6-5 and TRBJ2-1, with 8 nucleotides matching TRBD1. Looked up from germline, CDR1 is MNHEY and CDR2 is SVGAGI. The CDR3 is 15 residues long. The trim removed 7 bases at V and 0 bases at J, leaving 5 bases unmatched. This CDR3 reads CASTGTGSSYNEQFF. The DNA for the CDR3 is TGTGCCAGCACCGGGACAGGAAGCTCCTACAATGAGCAGTTCTTC.

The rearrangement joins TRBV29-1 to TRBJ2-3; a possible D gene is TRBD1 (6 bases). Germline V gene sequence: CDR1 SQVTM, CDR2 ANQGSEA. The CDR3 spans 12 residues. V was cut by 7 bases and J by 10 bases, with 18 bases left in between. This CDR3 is CSEQGPQVAQYF. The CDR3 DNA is TGCAGCGAACAGGGCCCTCAGGTTGCGCAGTATTTT.

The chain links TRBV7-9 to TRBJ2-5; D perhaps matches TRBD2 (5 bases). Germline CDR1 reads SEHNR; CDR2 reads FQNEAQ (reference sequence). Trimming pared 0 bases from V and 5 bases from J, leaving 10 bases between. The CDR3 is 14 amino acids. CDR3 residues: CASSLAPERETQYF. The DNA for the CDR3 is TGTGCCAGCAGCTTAGCACCGGAGCGGGAGACCCAGTACTTC.

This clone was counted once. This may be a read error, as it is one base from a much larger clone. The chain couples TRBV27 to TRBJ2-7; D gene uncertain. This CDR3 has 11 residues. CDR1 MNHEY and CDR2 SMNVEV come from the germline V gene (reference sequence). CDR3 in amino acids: CASSFGYEQCF. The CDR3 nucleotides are TGTGCCAGCAGTTTTGGGTACGAGCAGTGCTTC.

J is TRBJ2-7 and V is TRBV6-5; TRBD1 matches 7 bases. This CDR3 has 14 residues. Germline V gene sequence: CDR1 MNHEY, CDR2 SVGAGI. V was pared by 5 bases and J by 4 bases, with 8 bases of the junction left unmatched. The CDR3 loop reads CASSPGQWGYEQYF. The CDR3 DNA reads TGTGCCAGCAGTCCGGGACAGTGGGGGTACGAGCAGTACTTC.

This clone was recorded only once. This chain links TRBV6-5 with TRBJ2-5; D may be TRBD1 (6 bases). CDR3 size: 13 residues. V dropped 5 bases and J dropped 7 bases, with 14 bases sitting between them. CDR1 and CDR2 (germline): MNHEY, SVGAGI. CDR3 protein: CASSGQPGGTQYF. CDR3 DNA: TGTGCCAGCAGTGGACAGCCCGGTGGGACCCAGTACTTC.

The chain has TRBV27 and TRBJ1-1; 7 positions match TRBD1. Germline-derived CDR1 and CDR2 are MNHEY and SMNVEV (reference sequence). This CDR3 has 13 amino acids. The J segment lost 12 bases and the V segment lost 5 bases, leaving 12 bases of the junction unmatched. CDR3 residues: CASSMGAGTVTFF. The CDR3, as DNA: TGTGCCAGCAGTATGGGAGCCGGGACAGTAACTTTCTTT.

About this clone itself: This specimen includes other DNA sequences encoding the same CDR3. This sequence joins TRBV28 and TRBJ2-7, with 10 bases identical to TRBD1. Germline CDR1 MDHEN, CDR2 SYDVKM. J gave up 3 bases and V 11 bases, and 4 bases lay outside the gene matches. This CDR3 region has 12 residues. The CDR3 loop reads CASRDRGYEQYF. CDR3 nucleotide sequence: TGTGCCTCCCGGGACAGGGGCTACGAGCAGTACTTC.

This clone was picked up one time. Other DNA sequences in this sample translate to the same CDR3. CDR3 DNA sequence: TGTGCCAGCAGGCCCGGGACACCCTCCTACGAGCAGTACTTC. Its protein is CASRPGTPSYEQYF. This rearrangement joins TRBV28 to TRBJ2-7; tentative D call: TRBD1 (6 bases). Germline CDR1 is MDHEN and CDR2 is SYDVKM. This CDR3 is built from 14 residues. V lost 6 bases and J lost 0, with 12 bases in between.

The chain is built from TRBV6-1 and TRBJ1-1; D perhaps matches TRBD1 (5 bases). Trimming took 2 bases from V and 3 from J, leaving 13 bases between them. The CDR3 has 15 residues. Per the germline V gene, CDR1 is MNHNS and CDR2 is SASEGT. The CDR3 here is CASSELAGGYTEAFF. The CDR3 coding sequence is TGTGCCAGCAGTGAACTTGCTGGGGGGTACACTGAAGCTTTCTTT.

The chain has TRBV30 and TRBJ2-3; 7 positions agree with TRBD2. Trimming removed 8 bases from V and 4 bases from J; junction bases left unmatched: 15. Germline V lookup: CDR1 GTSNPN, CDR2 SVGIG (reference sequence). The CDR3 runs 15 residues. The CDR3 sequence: CALPTSPKGADTQYF. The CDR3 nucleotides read TGTGCCCTTCCGACTAGCCCCAAAGGAGCAGATACGCAGTATTTT.

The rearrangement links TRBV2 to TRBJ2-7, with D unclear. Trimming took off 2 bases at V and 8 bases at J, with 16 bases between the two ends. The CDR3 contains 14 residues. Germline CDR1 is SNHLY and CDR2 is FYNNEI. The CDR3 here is CASSESMAPDKQYF. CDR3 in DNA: TGTGCCAGCAGTGAAAGTATGGCTCCCGACAAGCAGTACTTC.

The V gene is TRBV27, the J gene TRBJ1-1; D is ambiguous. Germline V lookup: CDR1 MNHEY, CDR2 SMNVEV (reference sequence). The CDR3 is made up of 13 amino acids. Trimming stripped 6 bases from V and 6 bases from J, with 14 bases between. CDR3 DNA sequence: TGTGCCAGCAGCCCGCTTTTGGGCCCTGAAGCTTTCTTT. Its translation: CASSPLLGPEAFF.

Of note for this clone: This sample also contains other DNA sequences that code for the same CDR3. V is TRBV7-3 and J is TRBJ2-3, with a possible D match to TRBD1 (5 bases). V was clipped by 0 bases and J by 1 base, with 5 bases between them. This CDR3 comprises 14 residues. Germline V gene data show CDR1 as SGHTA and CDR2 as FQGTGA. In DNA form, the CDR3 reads TGTGCCAGCAGCTTAACCAGGGGCACAGATACGCAGTATTTT. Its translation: CASSLTRGTDTQYF.

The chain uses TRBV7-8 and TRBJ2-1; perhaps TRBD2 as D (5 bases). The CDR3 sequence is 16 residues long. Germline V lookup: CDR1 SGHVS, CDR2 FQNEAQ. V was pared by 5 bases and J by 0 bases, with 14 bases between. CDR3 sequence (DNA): TGTGCCAGCAGCCTACCGCGGGTGAGCTCCTACAATGAGCAGTTCTTC. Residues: CASSLPRVSSYNEQFF. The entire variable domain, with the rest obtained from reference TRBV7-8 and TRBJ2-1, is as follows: GAGVSQSPRYKVAKRGQDVALRCDPISGHVSLFWYQQALGQGPEFLTYFQNEAQLDKSGLPSDRFFAERPEGSVSTLKIQRTQQEDSAVYLCASSLPRVSSYNEQFFGPGTRLTVL.